This T cell receptor (beta chain) stems from a study of T cells in Graves' hyperthyroidism and ophthalmopathy (dated by TCRdb to between 2018 and 2021). For context, the study as a whole: Peripheral blood was sampled at the time of initial diagnosis, prior to any treatment. TCR V-J signatures able to tell the groups apart were searched for in a discovery cohort of approximately 95 patients, of whom roughly 42 had Graves' ophthalmopathy and 57 had stable Graves' hyperthyroidism. Prospective prediction of ophthalmopathy was tested in an independent validation cohort consisting of roughly 19 hyperthyroidism patients and more than 15 patients who later progressed to ophthalmopathy. For training and testing, the roughly 93 patients in the discovery cohort were randomly divided in a 7:3 ratio. Thyroid tissue and blood T-cell repertoires from about six Graves' hyperthyroidism patients were also compared in the study. After blood sampling, hyperthyroidism patients were treated with methimazole at a starting dose of 30 mg daily, and ophthalmopathy patients were treated with high-dose intravenous methylprednisolone. The paper reports TCR Vbeta CDR3 sequencing of fewer than 150 peripheral blood samples: some 41 ophthalmopathy, roughly 74 hyperthyroidism and 17 progressor patients. The research as a whole found: A model built on a 13 V-J signature distinguished ophthalmopathy from stable hyperthyroidism, reaching 85% to 90% sensitivity and 81.08% specificity in cross-validation and 80%/75% in testing. In validation, the model predicted progression to ophthalmopathy with roughly 66% sensitivity and approximately 72% specificity, a median of roughly seven months before onset. Sample size was not statistically predetermined, and blinding of investigators to group allocation was not performed. Most expanded thyroid clonotypes (frequency above 0.001) were also found in blood, which suggests that blood repertoires may mirror thyroid immune responses.

This clonotype came up many times. Its recognized antigen is unknown. Per-nucleotide qualities are absent, and no much larger clonotype sits a single base away. The trim is 0 bases for V and 5 bases for J, with a gap of 8 bases between the germline ends. Measured from the cysteine to the phenylalanine, the CDR3 is 14 residues long. Only the CDR3 DNA stays, 42 bases, in frame from base 1. Ophthalmopathy patients had moderately to severely active disease, with a Clinical Activity Score of 3 or more, a NOSPECS grade of 4 or more, and a disease duration of less than 3 months. The study excluded patients with uncontrolled infections, other autoimmune diseases, pregnancy or lactation. Diagnoses were established on the basis of clinical symptoms, serum thyroxine and TRAb, thyroid ultrasound, and orbital computed tomography. PBMCs were separated from roughly 9.3 ml of fresh peripheral blood using Ficoll-Paque density gradient centrifugation. Total RNA was extracted using Trizol reagent, and RNA quality was assessed on an Agilent 2100 Bioanalyzer.

The TCR beta CDR3 regions were amplified from RNA transcripts. The first round of RT-PCR for the TCR CDR3 was performed with the HTBI primer set and the Qiagen OneStep RT-PCR kit. A second multiplex PCR round built the libraries, followed by size selection and purification. Paired-end sequencing of the libraries was performed with 100 bp reads on an Illumina HiSeq2000. As for the authors' bioinformatics: Raw data were processed with SOAPnuke, discarding reads with adapters, uncalled bases, mean Phred below 15, or no exact constant-primer or identifier match. COPE v1.2.5 was used to merge high-quality paired reads, and clonotypes were defined as unique nucleotide sequences. Clonotypes were aligned to IMGT TRBV, TRBD and TRBJ reference segments using MiTCR v1.1. The analysis was restricted to V-J combinations with a frequency above 0.0001, which together covered 99.2% of the repertoires. The TCS score was defined as F50 (clonal expansion) divided by E x V (chaos), with BLOSUM62-based TCRdist calculated between CDR3 peptides within each V-J. Welch's t-statistics and random forest reduced roughly 530 V-J features to 13, which were used in a naive Bayes classifier (R e1071). TCRdb trimmed public reads at Q25 via fastp, called clones via MiXCR and kept in-frame beta chains. Rows with one shared CDR3 protein collapse into an entry with the most common genes and DNA. TCRdb, rather than the study authors, made the V and J calls. Present in this sample are fewer than 500,000 distinct CDR3 sequences, around 15% of which were seen just once. Of the sample, around 19% falls within the top ten clones.

This TCR came from a woman in her thirties with Graves' ophthalmopathy. Sequencing was done on a sample of blood. Recombination joined TRBV12-3 or TRBV12-4 with TRBJ2-1; the D gene is tentatively TRBD1 or TRBD2, each matching 5 bases. At the DNA level, the sequence is TGTGCCAGCAGTTTAGCGGGGGACGACAATGAGCAGTTCTTC. It codes for CASSLAGDDNEQFF.